The text below deals with one T cell receptor (beta chain). This sample includes further DNA sequences coding for the same CDR3. This record belongs to a study of blood T cell repertoires in COVID-19. Method: immunoSEQ multiplex PCR; TCRdb's copy keeps in-frame clones and lacks some. Found here are 390,000 or so clones, approximately 87% of them singletons; the top ten hold 10%. The CDR3 is 13 residues long. Trimming stripped 2 bases from V and 4 bases from J, with 6 bases between. Germline V lookup: CDR1 SEHNR, CDR2 FQNEAQ (reference sequence). J is TRBJ1-3 and V is TRBV7-9; D remains ambiguous. This receptor was taken from a woman aged 50 to 60 who had recovered from COVID-19. The sequenced material came from PBMCs or T cells enriched from blood (not recorded which). The CDR3 reads CASSLSSGNTIYF. The CDR3, as DNA: TGTGCCAGCAGCTTATCGTCGGGAAACACCATATATTTT. Drawing the rest from reference TRBV7-9 and TRBJ1-3, the complete variable domain is DTGVSQNPRHKITKRGQNVTFRCDPISEHNRLYWYRQTLGQGPEFLTYFQNEAQLEKSRLLSDRFSAERPKGSFSTLEIQRTEQGDSAMYLCASSLSSGNTIYFGEGSWLTVV.